This T cell receptor beta chain was sequenced during a study of blood T cells in healthy people across ages. General observations from the study: CMV status of donors was unknown, possibly confounding expanded clonotype changes.

PCR was performed a second time for about 7 to 12 cycles using a sample-barcoded 5' primer and a J-beta primer mix. Each cDNA was tagged by a template-switch adaptor containing 12 random nucleotides. One entry per CDR3 protein results from TCRdb running MiXCR on the 5' RACE reads. The sample yields 1.6 million or so distinct CDR3 sequences, roughly 32% seen once. The V and J ends lost 6 bases and 5 bases, in that order; junction bases with no gene match: 7. The CDR3 is made up of 15 amino acids. Only a few counts were recorded for this clonotype. Its antigen is unidentified. V gene TRBV12-3 or TRBV12-4 combines with J gene TRBJ2-5; the match to TRBD2 covers 12 bases. This clonotype was sampled from a woman aged 25 to 45 in good health. The sequenced material came from blood. As DNA, the CDR3 is TGTGCCAGCAGGGGACTAGCGGGCATATGGGAGACCCAGTACTTC. Its translation: CASRGLAGIWETQYF.